These T cell receptor beta chains were read from a single sample in a study of blood T cell repertoires in COVID-19. Method: immunoSEQ multiplex PCR; TCRdb's copy keeps in-frame clones and lacks some. Of approximately 450,000 clones in the sample, 70% to 90% were seen once. Sequenced: PBMCs or T cells enriched from blood (not recorded which). Receptors were obtained from a woman between 18 and 29 years old with acute COVID-19. The CDR3 runs from the conserved cysteine through the conserved F or W. A D gene is named only where the DNA matches it firmly. Expanded clones get a size class; other rows say once, few or many, or leave the size out.

clone size: few
CDR3 length: 16
D gene: TRBD1
J gene: TRBJ2-7
V gene: TRBV9
CDR3 DNA: TGTGCCAGCAGCGCTCTAGGGACAGGGGAACCCTACGAGCAGTACTTC
CDR3 protein: CASSALGTGEPYEQYF

clone size: NA
CDR3 length: 14
D gene: TRBD1
J gene: TRBJ1-1
V gene: TRBV9
CDR3 DNA: TGTGCCAGCAGCGTAGAGGGACAGGGAACTGAAGCTTTCTTT
CDR3 protein: CASSVEGQGTEAFF

clone size: NA
CDR3 length: 14
D gene: NA
J gene: TRBJ2-3
V gene: TRBV24-1
CDR3 DNA: TGTGCCACCAGCCCGGGCTCAGGGCCAGATACGCAGTATTTT
CDR3 protein: CATSPGSGPDTQYF

clone size: NA
CDR3 length: 16
D gene: TRBD1
J gene: TRBJ2-1
V gene: TRBV6-4
CDR3 DNA: TGTGCCAGCAGTGACACCGGGACAGGGGGCTACAATGAGCAGTTCTTC
CDR3 protein: CASSDTGTGGYNEQFF

clone size: NA
CDR3 length: 16
D gene: TRBD2
J gene: TRBJ2-3
V gene: TRBV18
CDR3 DNA: TGTGCCAGCTCACCGCGACTAGCGGGACACACAGATACGCAGTATTTT
CDR3 protein: CASSPRLAGHTDTQYF

clone size: NA
CDR3 length: 14
D gene: TRBD2
J gene: TRBJ2-3
V gene: TRBV6-5
CDR3 DNA: TGTGCCAGCAGAGAGCGGGGGGGCGGCGGTACGCAGTATTTT
CDR3 protein: CASRERGGGGTQYF

clone size: NA
CDR3 length: 16
D gene: NA
J gene: TRBJ2-5
V gene: TRBV5-6
CDR3 DNA: TGTGCCAGCAGCTTGGCAACAGACAGGTCCCCAGGGACCCAGTACTTC
CDR3 protein: CASSLATDRSPGTQYF

clone size: NA
CDR3 length: 18
D gene: NA
J gene: TRBJ1-5
V gene: TRBV3-1/TRBV3-2
CDR3 DNA: TGTGCCAGCAGCCAAAGTTACGGGGGGGAGGGTCGTGGTCAGCCCCAGCATTTT
CDR3 protein: CASSQSYGGEGRGQPQHF

clone size: NA
CDR3 length: 12
D gene: TRBD1
J gene: TRBJ2-1
V gene: TRBV7-9
CDR3 DNA: TGTGCCGGAACGGACAGGGCTAATGAGCAGTTCTTC
CDR3 protein: CAGTDRANEQFF

clone size: NA
CDR3 length: 16
D gene: TRBD2
J gene: TRBJ2-5
V gene: TRBV9
CDR3 DNA: TGTGCCAGCAGCGTATTCCAGCGGGGGGAACAAGAGACCCAGTACTTC
CDR3 protein: CASSVFQRGEQETQYF

clone size: NA
CDR3 length: 19
D gene: NA
J gene: TRBJ2-1
V gene: TRBV4-1
CDR3 DNA: TGCGCCAGCAGCCAACATAGGGAGACACTGGTTTTTGTGAGGAATGAGCAGTTCTTC
CDR3 protein: CASSQHRETLVFVRNEQFF

clone size: NA
CDR3 length: 15
D gene: NA
J gene: TRBJ1-6
V gene: TRBV30
CDR3 DNA: TGTGCCTGGATGGGAGTAGGACTGAGGAATTCACCCCTCCACTTT
CDR3 protein: CAWMGVGLRNSPLHF

clone size: NA
CDR3 length: 15
D gene: TRBD2
J gene: TRBJ2-1
V gene: TRBV5-1
CDR3 DNA: TGCGCCAGCAGCCTCGGGACTAGCGGTGGTTATGAGCAGTTCTTC
CDR3 protein: CASSLGTSGGYEQFF

clone size: NA
CDR3 length: 14
D gene: TRBD1
J gene: TRBJ1-2
V gene: TRBV5-1
CDR3 DNA: TGCGCCAGCAGCTTTGACAGGGGAGTTAGAGGCTACACCTTC
CDR3 protein: CASSFDRGVRGYTF

clone size: NA
CDR3 length: 14
D gene: NA
J gene: TRBJ2-1
V gene: TRBV9
CDR3 DNA: TGTGCCAGCAGCGTAGGTCCAGAAAGCAATGAGCAGTTCTTC
CDR3 protein: CASSVGPESNEQFF

clone size: NA
CDR3 length: 19
D gene: TRBD1
J gene: TRBJ1-5
V gene: TRBV2
CDR3 DNA: TGTGCCAGCAGGGGAATTACCGGGACAGGGTATTATAGCAATCAGCCCCAGCATTTT
CDR3 protein: CASRGITGTGYYSNQPQHF

clone size: NA
CDR3 length: 17
D gene: TRBD1
J gene: TRBJ1-6
V gene: TRBV7-9
CDR3 DNA: TGTGCCAGCAGCTTAGGAGAGACAGGGACCCATAATTCACCCCTCCACTTT
CDR3 protein: CASSLGETGTHNSPLHF

clone size: NA
CDR3 length: 18
D gene: TRBD1
J gene: TRBJ1-2
V gene: TRBV7-9
CDR3 DNA: TGTGCCAGCAGCCTCGCCGGGACAGGGGGCACCCCCAACTATGGCTACACCTTC
CDR3 protein: CASSLAGTGGTPNYGYTF

clone size: once
CDR3 length: 17
D gene: NA
J gene: TRBJ1-6
V gene: TRBV7-9
CDR3 DNA: TGTGCCAGCAGTGAGGCCCAAGGGAGCTCCTATAATTCACCCCTCCACTTT
CDR3 protein: CASSEAQGSSYNSPLHF

clone size: NA
CDR3 length: 15
D gene: NA
J gene: TRBJ2-7
V gene: TRBV4-1
CDR3 DNA: TGCGCCAGCAGCCAAGATCGGGTCCGACCCTACGAGCAGTACTTC
CDR3 protein: CASSQDRVRPYEQYF

clone size: NA
CDR3 length: 14
D gene: NA
J gene: TRBJ2-7
V gene: TRBV15
CDR3 DNA: TGTGCCACCAGCAGAGATCGGAACAGCTACGAGCAGTACTTC
CDR3 protein: CATSRDRNSYEQYF

clone size: few
CDR3 length: 15
D gene: TRBD1
J gene: TRBJ1-5
V gene: TRBV27
CDR3 DNA: TGTGCCAGCAGGAGTACAGGGGGAAGCAATCAGCCCCAGCATTTT
CDR3 protein: CASRSTGGSNQPQHF

clone size: few
CDR3 length: 17
D gene: TRBD1
J gene: TRBJ1-5
V gene: TRBV28
CDR3 DNA: TGTGCCAGCAGTTTAGGAGCACAGGGGGCGCAGGATCAGCCCCAGCATTTT
CDR3 protein: CASSLGAQGAQDQPQHF

clone size: few
CDR3 length: 15
D gene: TRBD1
J gene: TRBJ2-7
V gene: TRBV5-6
CDR3 DNA: TGTGCCAGCAGAGAGGCCCGACAGGGGATACACGAGCAGTACTTC
CDR3 protein: CASREARQGIHEQYF

clone size: NA
CDR3 length: 16
D gene: TRBD2
J gene: TRBJ2-2
V gene: TRBV29-1
CDR3 DNA: TGCAGCGTTTCGTTGACTAGCGGGAGTCCAACCGGGGAGCTGTTTTTT
CDR3 protein: CSVSLTSGSPTGELFF

clone size: NA
CDR3 length: 14
D gene: TRBD1
J gene: TRBJ1-1
V gene: TRBV19
CDR3 DNA: TGTGCCAGTAGCAACGACAGGGGGCAAACTGAAGCTTTCTTT
CDR3 protein: CASSNDRGQTEAFF

clone size: once
CDR3 length: 13
D gene: TRBD2
J gene: TRBJ2-7
V gene: TRBV9
CDR3 DNA: TGTGCCAGCAGCGTATCTAGCGGCTACGAGCAGTACTTC
CDR3 protein: CASSVSSGYEQYF

clone size: once
CDR3 length: 13
D gene: NA
J gene: TRBJ2-7
V gene: TRBV7-2
CDR3 DNA: TGTGCCAGCAGCTCCGGACAAGGTCGGGAGCAGTACTTC
CDR3 protein: CASSSGQGREQYF

clone size: NA
CDR3 length: 13
D gene: NA
J gene: TRBJ2-5
V gene: TRBV24-1
CDR3 DNA: NA
CDR3 protein: CATSVPGGETQYF

clone size: few
CDR3 length: 15
D gene: NA
J gene: TRBJ2-1
V gene: TRBV19
CDR3 DNA: TGTGCCAGTAGTATTGTGGGGGGGGCCCCCAATGAGCAGTTCTTC
CDR3 protein: CASSIVGGAPNEQFF

clone size: NA
CDR3 length: 14
D gene: NA
J gene: TRBJ2-4
V gene: TRBV2
CDR3 DNA: TGTGCCAGCATGAGCGAAGCGGGCAAAAACATTCAGTACTTC
CDR3 protein: CASMSEAGKNIQYF

clone size: NA
CDR3 length: 15
D gene: NA
J gene: TRBJ2-1
V gene: TRBV14
CDR3 DNA: TGTGCCAGCAGCCAAGGGGGCCCTTATAGAAATGAGCAGTTCTTC
CDR3 protein: CASSQGGPYRNEQFF

clone size: NA
CDR3 length: 13
D gene: NA
J gene: TRBJ1-5
V gene: TRBV28
CDR3 DNA: TGTGCCAGCACCCCGGGGGGCAATCAGCCCCAGCATTTT
CDR3 protein: CASTPGGNQPQHF

clone size: few
CDR3 length: 11
D gene: NA
J gene: TRBJ2-7
V gene: TRBV10-3
CDR3 DNA: TGTGCCATCACTGGGGGGAACGAGCAGTACTTC
CDR3 protein: CAITGGNEQYF

clone size: NA
CDR3 length: 17
D gene: TRBD2
J gene: TRBJ2-1
V gene: TRBV27
CDR3 DNA: TGTGCCAGCAGTTTACCCTCTTTGGGGGAGGGCCTCAATGAGCAGTTCTTC
CDR3 protein: CASSLPSLGEGLNEQFF

clone size: NA
CDR3 length: 12
D gene: NA
J gene: TRBJ1-3
V gene: TRBV5-8
CDR3 DNA: TGTGCCAGCAGGGGGCCTGGAAACACCATATATTTT
CDR3 protein: CASRGPGNTIYF

clone size: NA
CDR3 length: 14
D gene: TRBD2
J gene: TRBJ2-7
V gene: TRBV3-1/TRBV3-2
CDR3 DNA: TGTGCCAGCAGCCAACCGGGACTAGCTTACGAGCAGTACTTC
CDR3 protein: CASSQPGLAYEQYF

clone size: NA
CDR3 length: 17
D gene: TRBD2
J gene: TRBJ2-1
V gene: TRBV25-1
CDR3 DNA: TGTGCCAGCAGTGGTCGACTAGCGGGGAAATCCTACAATGAGCAGTTCTTC
CDR3 protein: CASSGRLAGKSYNEQFF

clone size: NA
CDR3 length: 13
D gene: NA
J gene: TRBJ1-5
V gene: TRBV20-1
CDR3 DNA: TGCAGTGCTAGTTCAGTTAGCAATCAGCCCCAGCATTTT
CDR3 protein: CSASSVSNQPQHF

clone size: NA
CDR3 length: 14
D gene: NA
J gene: TRBJ2-1
V gene: TRBV9
CDR3 DNA: TGTGCCAGCAGCGTAGACAGACATGGTTATGAGCAGTTCTTC
CDR3 protein: CASSVDRHGYEQFF

clone size: NA
CDR3 length: 15
D gene: NA
J gene: TRBJ1-3
V gene: TRBV7-9
CDR3 DNA: TGTGCCAGCAGCCAAGAGTCCGTACCTGGAAACACCATATATTTT
CDR3 protein: CASSQESVPGNTIYF

clone size: NA
CDR3 length: 12
D gene: NA
J gene: TRBJ2-1
V gene: TRBV5-1
CDR3 DNA: TGCGCCAGCAGCTTGGCAGACAATGAGCAGTTCTTC
CDR3 protein: CASSLADNEQFF